The T cell receptor beta chain under discussion was sequenced for a study of shared clonotypes between healthy human individuals. The study, taken as a whole, reports: As a rule, naive subsets had a larger estimated richness than memory subsets.

With respect to this clone: The antigen remains undetermined.

Losses at the gene ends were 2 bases for V and 4 bases for J; bases not matched to a gene: 7. Germline V gene lookup returns CDR1 KGHSY and CDR2 FQNENV. The CDR3 sequence is 15 residues long. Generated by immunoSEQ multiplex PCR, the TCRdb table keeps only in-frame clones and is missing some. The data hold about 2.4 million clones, with 80% to 95% observed a single time. This chain links TRBV16 with TRBJ2-5, with TRBD2 matching 7 bases. This TCR was recovered from a man aged 18 to 29 in good health. Some clones in this sample may be carry-over from other donors' samples. Sequenced material: naive CD4+ T cells from PBMCs. The subset was: CD45RA+ positively selected. CDR3 sequence (DNA): TGTGCCAGCAGCCAAAGCGGGACCCCAGCAGAGACCCAGTACTTC. This encodes CASSQSGTPAETQYF.